A single sample gave rise to the 27 T cell receptor beta chains below, sequenced in a study of blood T cell repertoires in COVID-19. Profiling relied on immunoSEQ multiplex PCR, and the TCRdb table lists in-frame clones only, not all of them. The table includes around 62,000 clones, 88% detected once. Input material: peripheral blood. These TCRs come from a woman aged 60-70 years with COVID-19, enrolled during active disease.

This clone was observed once. The J gene is TRBJ2-1, the V gene TRBV28, with 16 bases identical to TRBD2. V was pared by 2 bases and J by 8 bases, with 6 bases of the junction left unmatched. The CDR3 has 17 residues. In germline, CDR1 is MDHEN, CDR2 SYDVKM. In nucleotides, the CDR3 is TGTGCCAGCAGTTTAGGCATGGGACTAGCGGGAGGGGATGAGCAGTTCTTC. Translation: CASSLGMGLAGGDEQFF.

This clone was found once. This chain uses TRBV7-9 with TRBJ2-2; 14 positions agree with TRBD2. The CDR3 consists of 17 residues. V shed 5 bases, J shed 0 bases, and the junction held 2 bases outside the gene matches. Germline CDR1 is SEHNR and CDR2 is FQNEAQ (reference sequence). The CDR3 protein is CASSRTSGGTNTGELFF. CDR3 DNA: TGTGCCAGCAGCCGGACTAGCGGGGGGACGAACACCGGGGAGCTGTTTTTT.

The CDR3: CASSIFTGTGSYEQYF. The CDR3 nucleotides read TGTGCCAGTAGTATTTTTACCGGGACAGGTTCCTACGAGCAGTACTTC. The J gene is TRBJ2-7, the V gene TRBV19; TRBD1 matches 8 bases. From germline, CDR1 is LNHDA and CDR2 SQIVND (reference sequence). J gave up 1 base and V 3 bases, and 8 bases lay outside the gene matches. The CDR3 runs to 16 residues.

The V and J genes are TRBV21-1 and TRBJ2-7; the table's D call, TRBD2, was not checked against the DNA. TRBV21-1 is a listed pseudogene. The CDR3 sequence is 15 residues long. The DNA for the CDR3 is TGTGCCAGCAGCAAAGAGAAGACTAGCGGGTACGAGCAGTACTTC. Amino acids: CASSKEKTSGYEQYF.

The chain links TRBV5-5 to TRBJ1-2, with a tentative D call TRBD1 (6 bases). Trimming left V 4 bases short and J 0 bases short, with 10 bases between. Germline V gives CDR1 SGHKS, CDR2 YYEKEE (reference sequence). There are 14 residues in the CDR3. The CDR3 DNA sequence: TGTGCCAGCAGCCTCAGGACAGCTAACTATGGCTACACCTTC. Its translation: CASSLRTANYGYTF.

The rearrangement uses TRBV4-1 and TRBJ2-5, with 9 nucleotides matching TRBD2. The J segment lost 5 bases and the V segment lost 3 bases, leaving 13 bases of the junction unmatched. The CDR3 has 17 residues. Germline lookup yields CDR1 MGHRA and CDR2 YSYEKL. The CDR3 bases are TGCGCCAGCAGCCACGGACCGGGACTAGCATTGATCGAGACCCAGTACTTC. This sequence encodes CASSHGPGLALIETQYF.

J is TRBJ2-1 and V is TRBV5-1, with 13 nucleotides matching TRBD2. The germline V gene encodes CDR1 SGHRS and CDR2 YFSETQ. The CDR3 is 17 amino acids. J was trimmed by 1 base and V by 4 bases; bases with no gene match: 5. CDR3 sequence: CASSAGLAGVSYNEQFF. The CDR3 DNA reads TGCGCCAGCAGCGCCGGACTAGCGGGAGTATCCTACAATGAGCAGTTCTTC.

This clone was seen a single time. The V call is TRBV7-2, the J call TRBJ2-4, with D maybe TRBD2 (5 bases). CDR1 is SGHTA, CDR2 FQGNSA, per germline. The CDR3 length is 12 residues. V lost 2 bases and J lost 8, with 7 bases in between. The CDR3 protein is CASSLWGDIQYF. The CDR3 coding sequence is TGTGCCAGCAGCTTATGGGGAGACATTCAGTACTTC.

The count of this clone is one. V usage is TRBV6-5 and J usage is TRBJ2-7, with 13 bases identical to TRBD2. The V gene's germline CDR1 is MNHEY and CDR2 SVGAGI. The length of the CDR3 is 15 residues. V gave up 2 bases and J gave up 3 bases; unmatched junction bases: 1. Here the CDR3 DNA reads TGTGCCAGCAGTTACGGACTAGCGGGAGTCTACGAGCAGTACTTC. Amino acids: CASSYGLAGVYEQYF.

CDR3 DNA: TGTGCCAGCAGCTCCGGTGTCAATCAGCCCCAGCATTTT. It is translated as CASSSGVNQPQHF. The V gene is TRBV7-8, the J gene TRBJ1-5; the D is unclear. The CDR3 is made up of 13 amino acids. V lost 4 bases, J lost 3 bases, and 7 bases lay in between. The germline V gene has CDR1 SGHVS and CDR2 FQNEAQ. Full variable domain (rest looked up from reference TRBV7-8 and TRBJ1-5): GAGVSQSPRYKVAKRGQDVALRCDPISGHVSLFWYQQALGQGPEFLTYFQNEAQLDKSGLPSDRFFAERPEGSVSTLKIQRTQQEDSAVYLCASSSGVNQPQHFGDGTRLSIL.

The chain couples TRBV19 to TRBJ1-5; the D is unclear. The CDR3 has 15 residues. Trimming pared 6 bases from V and 2 bases from J, leaving 14 bases between. CDR1 and CDR2 (germline): LNHDA, SQIVND (reference sequence). Here the CDR3 reads CASSPTGTGNQPQHF. CDR3 coding DNA: TGTGCCAGTAGCCCCACTGGTACAGGCAATCAGCCCCAGCATTTT. The full variable domain, with the rest looked up from reference TRBV19 and TRBJ1-5, is DGGITQSPKYLFRKEGQNVTLSCEQNLNHDAMYWYRQDPGQGLRLIYYSQIVNDFQKGDIAEGYSVSREKKESFPLTVTSAQKNPTAFYLCASSPTGTGNQPQHFGDGTRLSIL.

The count of this clone is one. This rearrangement joins TRBV4-3 to TRBJ2-7; a weak D match, TRBD2 (6 bases). The CDR3 covers 15 residues. From germline, CDR1 is LGHNA and CDR2 YSLEER. V dropped 4 bases and J dropped 4 bases, with 17 bases sitting between them. The CDR3 is CASSPYSAGKYEQYF. In DNA form, the CDR3 reads TGCGCCAGCAGCCCGTATTCCGCGGGAAAATACGAGCAGTACTTC.

This rearrangement joins TRBV19 to TRBJ1-3; D perhaps matches TRBD1 (5 bases). The CDR3 has 15 residues. Trimming took 6 bases from V and 2 from J, leaving 14 bases between them. Germline CDR1 is LNHDA and CDR2 is SQIVND (reference sequence). The CDR3 loop reads CASSPDSQAGNTIYF. The DNA for the CDR3 is TGTGCCAGTAGCCCAGACAGCCAAGCTGGAAACACCATATATTTT.

This chain links TRBV9 with TRBJ2-3; 7 positions match TRBD1. The junction had 10 bases not matched to a gene; V was cut back by 3 bases and J by 0 bases. The CDR3 loop spans 17 amino acids. Per the germline V gene, CDR1 is SGDLS and CDR2 is YYNGEE. CDR3 protein: CASSAPTGARSTDTQYF. The CDR3 DNA follows: TGTGCCAGCAGCGCCCCAACAGGGGCTAGGAGCACAGATACGCAGTATTTT.

The J gene is TRBJ1-4, the V gene TRBV18; 7 positions match TRBD1. The CDR3 spans 14 residues. The germline V gene encodes CDR1 KGHSH and CDR2 LQKENI. The junction had 4 bases not matched to a gene; V was cut back by 3 bases and J by 6 bases. CDR3 sequence reads: CASSPTGRYEKLFF. The CDR3 DNA reads TGTGCCAGCTCACCGACAGGGCGATATGAAAAACTGTTTTTT.

This clone has a handful of counts. Other nucleotide sequences from this sample produce the same CDR3. The chain joins TRBV28 to TRBJ2-7, with TRBD2 matching 12 bases. From germline, CDR1 is MDHEN and CDR2 SYDVKM. CDR3 length equals 14 residues. V lost 3 bases to trimming and J lost 6 bases; unmatched junction nucleotides: 3. The CDR3 protein is CASSLASGRGEQYF. The CDR3 region has the DNA TGTGCCAGCAGTTTGGCTAGCGGGAGGGGCGAGCAGTACTTC.

J is TRBJ1-2 and V is TRBV5-1; D possibly corresponds to TRBD1 (6 bases). The ends were cut back, 2 bases at V and 2 bases at J, with 10 bases in the middle. Germline CDR1 SGHRS, CDR2 YFSETQ. The CDR3 totals 14 residues. The CDR3 region is CASSFQDRNYGYTF. The CDR3 nucleotides are TGCGCCAGCAGCTTTCAGGACAGAAACTATGGCTACACCTTC.

V is TRBV5-6 and J is TRBJ1-2, with TRBD1 identical over 11 bases. This CDR3 spans 16 amino acids. With 4 bases clipped from V and 4 bases from J, the junction kept 9 bases outside the gene matches. CDR1 is SGHDT and CDR2 is YYEEEE in the germline V gene. The CDR3 nucleotides are TGTGCCAGCAGCCCGTTCGGGGACAGGGGGGCCTATGGCTACACCTTC. It specifies CASSPFGDRGAYGYTF.

The chain combines TRBV18 with TRBJ2-3; D is ambiguous. The CDR3 sequence is 12 residues long. CDR1 is KGHSH and CDR2 is LQKENI in the germline V gene. Deletions cut 6 bases from V and 0 bases from J, with 4 bases between. In DNA form, the CDR3 reads TGTGCCAGCTCCCTAAGCACAGATACGCAGTATTTT. This encodes CASSLSTDTQYF.

In its sample, this clone was seen a few times. The chain uses TRBV5-1 and TRBJ1-1, with TRBD1 identical over 8 bases. The CDR3 spans 16 residues. CDR1 and CDR2 from the germline V gene are SGHRS and YFSETQ. J lost 4 bases, V lost 2 bases, and 10 bases had no gene match. The CDR3, as DNA: TGCGCCAGCAGCTTATATCAGCAGGGGGCCAGCACTGAAGCTTTCTTT. Translation gives CASSLYQQGASTEAFF.

The chain uses TRBV27 and TRBJ1-1, with D maybe TRBD1 (5 bases). Germline CDR1 MNHEY, CDR2 SMNVEV (reference sequence). This CDR3 region has 15 residues. V lost 1 base and J 4 bases, leaving 13 bases between the germline ends. The CDR3 DNA reads as TGTGCCAGCAGTTTATATAGGCAGGGCGGCACTGAAGCTTTCTTT. Amino acid sequence: CASSLYRQGGTEAFF.

The rearrangement joins TRBV6-5 to TRBJ2-1, with D possibly being TRBD2 (6 bases). Germline loops: CDR1 MNHEY, CDR2 SVGAGI. The CDR3 runs 14 residues. V was shortened by 9 bases and J by 8 bases, with 20 bases between the two germline ends. CDR3 nucleotides: TGTGCCAGTCTTATAGCGGTAAATCGGGATGAGCAGTTCTTC. It encodes CASLIAVNRDEQFF.

The chain links TRBV5-8 to TRBJ2-2; D is undetermined. The length of the CDR3 is 13 residues. Per the germline V gene, CDR1 is SGHTS and CDR2 is YDEGEE. V lost 2 bases and J lost 7, with 9 bases in between. DNA for the CDR3: TGTGCCAGCAGCTTCCGGCCAGGCGGGGAGCTGTTTTTT. The encoded protein is CASSFRPGGELFF. Full variable domain (missing parts from reference TRBV5-8 and TRBJ2-2): EAGVTQSPTHLIKTRGQQATLRCSPISGHTSVYWYQQALGLGLQFLLWYDEGEERNRGNFPPRFSGRQFPNYSSELNVNALELEDSALYLCASSFRPGGELFFGEGSRLTVL.

V gene TRBV11-2 combines with J gene TRBJ2-5; 8 positions match TRBD2. The V gene end was trimmed by 5 bases and the J gene end by 1 base; junction bases not matched to a gene: 9. Germline V gene sequence: CDR1 SGHAT, CDR2 FQNNGV. The CDR3 length is 16 residues. DNA for the CDR3: TGTGCCAGCAGCCCCCTCGGGGGGGCCCTCCAAGAGACCCAGTACTTC. It codes for CASSPLGGALQETQYF.

CDR3: CASRLGQDNSPLHF. The CDR3 DNA reads TGTGCCAGCAGGCTGGGACAGGATAATTCACCCCTCCACTTT. J is TRBJ1-6 and V is TRBV2; TRBD1 agrees at 8 bases. The length of the CDR3 is 14 residues. CDR1 and CDR2 (germline): SNHLY, FYNNEI. Germline trimming cut 6 bases from V and 5 bases from J; bases unmatched to any gene: 3.

This clone was picked up one time. The V gene is TRBV7-9, the J gene TRBJ1-2, with 7 bases identical to TRBD1. This CDR3 region has 13 residues. Germline CDR1 and CDR2: SEHNR and FQNEAQ (reference sequence). V shed 4 bases and J 4 bases; nucleotides not matched to a gene: 3. The CDR3 protein is CASSSGQRYGYTF. The CDR3 DNA reads as TGTGCCAGCAGCTCGGGACAGCGCTATGGCTACACCTTC.

V usage is TRBV29-1 and J usage is TRBJ2-3; tentative D call: TRBD2 (6 bases). Germline V gene lookup returns CDR1 SQVTM and CDR2 ANQGSEA. This CDR3 is built from 16 residues. V lost 2 bases, J lost 2 bases, and 17 bases lay in between. In DNA form, the CDR3 reads TGCAGCGTTGAAAAGGGTAGCGGAAGTATCACAGATACGCAGTATTTT. Its protein product is CSVEKGSGSITDTQYF.